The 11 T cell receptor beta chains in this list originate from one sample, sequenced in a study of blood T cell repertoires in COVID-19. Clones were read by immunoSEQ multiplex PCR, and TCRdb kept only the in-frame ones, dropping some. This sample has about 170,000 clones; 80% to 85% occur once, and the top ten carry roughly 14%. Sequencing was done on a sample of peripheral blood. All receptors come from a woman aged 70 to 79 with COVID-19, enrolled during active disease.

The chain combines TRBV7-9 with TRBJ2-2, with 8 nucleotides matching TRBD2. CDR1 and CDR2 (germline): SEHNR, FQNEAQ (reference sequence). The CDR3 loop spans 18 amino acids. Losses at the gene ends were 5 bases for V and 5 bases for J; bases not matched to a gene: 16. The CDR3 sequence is CASSQTTPLAGHTGELFF. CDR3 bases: TGTGCCAGCAGCCAAACTACCCCCCTAGCGGGTCATACCGGGGAGCTGTTTTTT. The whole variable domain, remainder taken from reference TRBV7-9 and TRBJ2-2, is DTGVSQNPRHKITKRGQNVTFRCDPISEHNRLYWYRQTLGQGPEFLTYFQNEAQLEKSRLLSDRFSAERPKGSFSTLEIQRTEQGDSAMYLCASSQTTPLAGHTGELFFGEGSRLTVL.

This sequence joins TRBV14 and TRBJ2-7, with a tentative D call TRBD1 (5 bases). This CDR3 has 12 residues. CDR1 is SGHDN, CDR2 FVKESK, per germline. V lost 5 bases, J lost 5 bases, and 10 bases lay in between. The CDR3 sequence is CASSYRQDEQYV. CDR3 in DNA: TGTGCCAGCAGCTACAGGCAAGACGAGCAGTACGTC.

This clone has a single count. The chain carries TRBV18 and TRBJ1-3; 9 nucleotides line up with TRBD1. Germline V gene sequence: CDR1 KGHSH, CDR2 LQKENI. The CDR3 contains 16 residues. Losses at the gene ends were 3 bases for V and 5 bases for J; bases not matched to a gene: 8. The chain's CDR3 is CASSPRGQGERNTIYF. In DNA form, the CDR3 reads TGTGCCAGCTCACCCCGGGGACAGGGAGAAAGAAACACCATATATTTT.

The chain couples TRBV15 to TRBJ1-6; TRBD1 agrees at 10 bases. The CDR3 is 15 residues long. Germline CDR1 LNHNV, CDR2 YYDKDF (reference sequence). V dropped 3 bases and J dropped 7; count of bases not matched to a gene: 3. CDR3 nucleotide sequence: TGTGCCACCAGCAGGGAGGACAGGGGGAATTCACCCCTCCACTTT. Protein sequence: CATSREDRGNSPLHF. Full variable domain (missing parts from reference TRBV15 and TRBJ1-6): DAMVIQNPRYQVTQFGKPVTLSCSQTLNHNVMYWYQQKSSQAPKLLFHYYDKDFNNEADTPDNFQSRRPNTSFCFLDIRSPGLGDTAMYLCATSREDRGNSPLHFGNGTRLTVT.

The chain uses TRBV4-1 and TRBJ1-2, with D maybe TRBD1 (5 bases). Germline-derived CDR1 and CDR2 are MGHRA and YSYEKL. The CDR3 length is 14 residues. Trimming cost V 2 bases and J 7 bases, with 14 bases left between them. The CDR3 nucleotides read TGCGCCAGCAGCCAATTAATCAGGGTAGGTGGCTACACCTTC. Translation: CASSQLIRVGGYTF.

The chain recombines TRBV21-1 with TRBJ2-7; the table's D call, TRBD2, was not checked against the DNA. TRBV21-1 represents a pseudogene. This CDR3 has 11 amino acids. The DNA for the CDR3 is TGTGCCAGCAGTTTTACCTACGAGCAGTACGTC. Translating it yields CASSFTYEQYV.

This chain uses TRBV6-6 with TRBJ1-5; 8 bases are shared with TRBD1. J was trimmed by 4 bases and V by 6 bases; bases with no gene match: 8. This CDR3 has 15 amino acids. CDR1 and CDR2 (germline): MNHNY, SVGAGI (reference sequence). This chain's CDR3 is CASRDGQGRNQPQHF. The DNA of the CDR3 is TGTGCCAGCAGGGACGGACAGGGAAGGAATCAGCCCCAGCATTTT.

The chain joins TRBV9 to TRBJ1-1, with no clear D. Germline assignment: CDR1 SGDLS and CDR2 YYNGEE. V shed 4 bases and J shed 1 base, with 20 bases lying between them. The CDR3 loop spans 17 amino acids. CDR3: CASSPFLSSVGNTEAFF. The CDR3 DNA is TGTGCCAGCAGCCCCTTTCTTTCTTCGGTTGGGAACACTGAAGCTTTCTTT. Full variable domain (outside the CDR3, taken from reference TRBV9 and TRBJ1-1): DSGVTQTPKHLITATGQRVTLRCSPRSGDLSVYWYQQSLDQGLQFLIQYYNGEERAKGNILERFSAQQFPDLHSELNLSSLELGDSALYFCASSPFLSSVGNTEAFFGQGTRLTVV.

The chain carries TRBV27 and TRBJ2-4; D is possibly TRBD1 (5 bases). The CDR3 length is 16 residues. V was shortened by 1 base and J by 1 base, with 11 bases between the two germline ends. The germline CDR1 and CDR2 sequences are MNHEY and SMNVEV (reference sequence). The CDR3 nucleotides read TGTGCCAGCAGTTTATATCAGAAGGGGGCCAAAAACATTCAGTACTTC. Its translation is CASSLYQKGAKNIQYF.

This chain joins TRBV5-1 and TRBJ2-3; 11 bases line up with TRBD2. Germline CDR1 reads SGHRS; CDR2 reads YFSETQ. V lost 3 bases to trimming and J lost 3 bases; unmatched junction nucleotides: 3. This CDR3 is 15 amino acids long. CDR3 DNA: TGCGCCAGCAGCTCACGGACTAGCGGGACAGATACGCAGTATTTT. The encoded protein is CASSSRTSGTDTQYF.

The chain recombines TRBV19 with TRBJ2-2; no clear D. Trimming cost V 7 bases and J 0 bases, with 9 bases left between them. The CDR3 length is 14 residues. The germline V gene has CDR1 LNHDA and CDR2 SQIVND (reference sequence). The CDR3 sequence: CASKERSNTGELFF. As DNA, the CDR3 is TGTGCCAGTAAGGAGAGATCGAACACCGGGGAGCTGTTTTTT.